This entry lists 26 T cell receptor beta chains sequenced from one sample in a study of blood T cell repertoires in COVID-19. Data came from immunoSEQ multiplex PCR; TCRdb stores just in-frame clones and leaves some out. The profile shows some 290,000 clones, roughly 87% of them singletons. Sequencing was performed on peripheral blood. The receptors derive from a woman between 50 and 59 years old who had recovered from COVID-19.

Points on this clone: One end of the junction does not line up with germline, which may come from a read error. The J gene is TRBJ2-5, the V gene TRBV11-2; 9 nucleotides line up with TRBD2. The germline V gene has CDR1 SGHAT and CDR2 FQNNGV. CDR3 size: 15 residues. CDR3 sequence reads: CASSLGLADNILRNF. For the CDR3, the DNA is TGTGCCAGCAGCTTAGGACTAGCGGACAACATACTCCGTAACTTC.

The chain employs TRBV7-2 and TRBJ2-2; no reliable D call. Deletions cut 6 bases from V and 3 bases from J, with 8 bases between. Germline CDR1 SGHTA, CDR2 FQGNSA. The CDR3 runs 13 residues. The CDR3 loop is CASRGSYTGELFF. CDR3 sequence (DNA): TGTGCCAGCAGGGGCAGTTACACCGGGGAGCTGTTTTTT.

This clone has more than one count but fewer than ten. V gene TRBV6-5 combines with J gene TRBJ1-1, with D perhaps TRBD1 (6 bases). This CDR3 contains 15 residues. Per the germline V gene, CDR1 is MNHEY and CDR2 is SVGAGI. The V and J ends lost 6 bases and 0 bases respectively, with 14 bases between them. CDR3 sequence (DNA): TGTGCCAGCAGACGGGTGACAGGATTGAACACTGAAGCTTTCTTT. It encodes CASRRVTGLNTEAFF.

The chain has TRBV27 and TRBJ1-5; 10 nucleotides align to TRBD1. The CDR3 has 13 residues. The germline V gene has CDR1 MNHEY and CDR2 SMNVEV (reference sequence). Trimming took 4 bases from V and 6 from J; bases not matched to a gene: 0. The CDR3 bases are TGTGCCAGCAGTTGGGACAGGGGTCAGCCCCAGCATTTT. It specifies CASSWDRGQPQHF.

The chain couples TRBV6-2 or TRBV6-3 to TRBJ1-5; the D gene is possibly TRBD1 (6 bases). CDR1 and CDR2 (germline): MNHEY, SVGEGT. The CDR3 is made up of 13 amino acids. With 5 bases removed from V and 6 bases from J, the gap between germline ends came to 11 bases. In nucleotides, the CDR3 is TGTGCCAGCAGTACAGGGAGGGGTCAGCCCCAGCATTTT. It encodes CASSTGRGQPQHF.

The chain links TRBV28 to TRBJ2-7, with D possibly being TRBD2 (6 bases). This CDR3 is built from 16 residues. Germline V CDR1 and CDR2: MDHEN, SYDVKM. V was shortened by 5 bases and J by 3 bases, with 20 bases between the two germline ends. CDR3 sequence: CASSPRREQRNYEQYF. The CDR3, as DNA: TGTGCCAGCAGTCCCCGCCGGGAGCAGCGGAACTACGAGCAGTACTTC.

V usage is TRBV30 and J usage is TRBJ2-1; 11 positions match TRBD2. There are 15 residues in the CDR3. With V trimmed by 4 bases and J by 4 bases, 6 bases remained unmatched. The germline gives CDR1 GTSNPN, CDR2 SVGIG (reference sequence). The CDR3 DNA follows: TGTGCCTGGACTGTAGCGGGGGGGCCTTACAATGAGCAGTTCTTC. It codes for CAWTVAGGPYNEQFF.

This chain connects TRBV4-3 to TRBJ2-3; D is unclear. This CDR3 has 16 residues. Germline CDR1 and CDR2: LGHNA and YSLEER. V dropped 1 base and J dropped 2 bases, with 13 bases sitting between them. The CDR3 region is CASSQVEGASTDTQYF. CDR3 nucleotides: TGCGCCAGCAGCCAAGTAGAAGGAGCATCCACAGATACGCAGTATTTT.

The chain uses TRBV29-1 and TRBJ2-7; TRBD2 matches at 9 bases. This CDR3 region has 13 residues. The germline V gene has CDR1 SQVTM and CDR2 ANQGSEA. V lost 5 bases and J lost 1; bases outside the gene matches: 3. In nucleotides, the CDR3 is TGCAGCGTTTTTAGCGGGAGTTCCTACGAGCAGTACTTC. Its protein product is CSVFSGSSYEQYF.

The chain uses TRBV7-2 and TRBJ1-6; the match to TRBD1 covers 9 bases. Germline V CDR1 and CDR2: SGHTA, FQGNSA. CDR3 length equals 16 residues. With 4 bases clipped from V and 7 bases from J, the junction kept 8 bases outside the gene matches. The CDR3 nucleotides are TGTGCCAGCAGCTCCCCGACAGGGGGGATGAATTCACCCCTCCACTTT. The encoded protein is CASSSPTGGMNSPLHF.

This chain's CDR3 is CASSLLGRGADTQYF. The DNA of the CDR3 is TGTGCCAGCAGTTTACTTGGGAGAGGCGCAGATACGCAGTATTTT. This chain joins TRBV27 and TRBJ2-3; the D gene is possibly TRBD2 (5 bases). V lost 2 bases to trimming and J lost 4 bases, with 13 bases between them. The CDR3 sequence is 15 residues long. From germline, CDR1 is MNHEY and CDR2 SMNVEV (reference sequence).

The rearrangement links TRBV2 to TRBJ2-1; D remains unclear. With 7 bases removed from V and 5 bases from J, the gap between germline ends came to 6 bases. The CDR3 sequence is 11 residues long. Germline loops: CDR1 SNHLY, CDR2 FYNNEI. The DNA for the CDR3 is TGTGCCAGCACCCGGGACAATGAGCAGTTCTTC. The encoded protein is CASTRDNEQFF.

CDR3 region: CASIPAGGPMVYEQFF. Written as DNA, the CDR3 is TGTGCCAGCATCCCAGCGGGAGGGCCTATGGTCTATGAGCAGTTCTTC. The chain couples TRBV28 to TRBJ2-1; 10 nucleotides agree with TRBD2. With V trimmed by 7 bases and J by 8 bases, 14 bases remained unmatched. Germline-derived CDR1 and CDR2 are MDHEN and SYDVKM. This CDR3 spans 16 amino acids.

The rearrangement uses TRBV5-1 and TRBJ1-2, with D unresolved. Trimming left V 4 bases short and J 7 bases short, with 11 bases between. The CDR3 spans 12 residues. Per the germline V gene, CDR1 is SGHRS and CDR2 is YFSETQ. DNA of the CDR3: TGCGCCAGCAGCCCCGGGTCATCTGGCTACACCTTC. It specifies CASSPGSSGYTF. Supplemented by reference TRBV5-1 and TRBJ1-2, the full variable domain reads KAGVTQTPRYLIKTRGQQVTLSCSPISGHRSVSWYQQTPGQGLQFLFEYFSETQRNKGNFPGRFSGRQFSNSRSEMNVSTLELGDSALYLCASSPGSSGYTFGSGTRLTVV.

The rearrangement joins TRBV28 to TRBJ2-7, with 7 bases that match TRBD2. This CDR3 is 16 amino acids long. With V trimmed by 4 bases and J by 0 bases, 9 bases remained unmatched. Germline lookup yields CDR1 MDHEN and CDR2 SYDVKM. Written as DNA, the CDR3 is TGTGCCAGCAGTTACACGCTAGCGGAACCCTCCTACGAGCAGTACTTC. Translating gives CASSYTLAEPSYEQYF.

V gene TRBV7-2 combines with J gene TRBJ1-1, with 10 bases lining up with TRBD1. V lost 5 bases to trimming and J lost 7 bases; unmatched junction nucleotides: 7. The length of the CDR3 is 14 residues. Germline-derived CDR1 and CDR2 are SGHTA and FQGNSA. CDR3 in amino acids: CASSPAGTGVEAFF. CDR3 DNA sequence: TGTGCCAGCAGCCCAGCCGGGACAGGGGTTGAAGCTTTCTTT.

The chain combines TRBV28 with TRBJ2-7; 8 bases match TRBD2. CDR3 length equals 15 residues. After removal of 2 bases from V and 4 bases from J, the junction contained 7 bases not matched to a gene. Germline V lookup: CDR1 MDHEN, CDR2 SYDVKM. The CDR3 protein is CASSLDSGSGYEQYF. DNA for the CDR3: TGTGCCAGCAGTTTAGACAGCGGGAGTGGGTACGAGCAGTACTTC.

The chain has TRBV15 and TRBJ1-3; 7 nucleotides match TRBD1. With V trimmed by 0 bases and J by 1 base, 3 bases remained unmatched. The CDR3 has 16 amino acids. CDR1 LNHNV and CDR2 YYDKDF come from the germline V gene (reference sequence). The CDR3 bases are TGTGCCACCAGCAGAGACAGGGGGTGGTCTGGAAACACCATATATTTT. Amino acid sequence: CATSRDRGWSGNTIYF.

The V and J genes are TRBV4-2 and TRBJ1-1; D is undetermined. Trimming stripped 10 bases from V and 0 bases from J, with 15 bases between. The germline gives CDR1 LGHNA, CDR2 YNFKEQ. CDR3 length equals 14 residues. The CDR3: CATQSERLNTEAFF. CDR3 nucleotide sequence: TGTGCCACCCAATCGGAGAGACTGAACACTGAAGCTTTCTTT.

The chain couples TRBV12-3 or TRBV12-4 to TRBJ2-7, with D tentatively TRBD2 (5 bases). The CDR3 runs to 12 residues. V was pared by 6 bases and J by 7 bases, with 13 bases between. CDR3 DNA: TGTGCCAGCAGCTGGACTCTCTCGGAGCAGTACTTC. It yields the protein CASSWTLSEQYF.

The V and J genes are TRBV7-2 and TRBJ2-3; D is unresolved. The V and J ends lost 1 base and 2 bases respectively, with 7 bases between them. The CDR3 has 14 amino acids. Germline loops: CDR1 SGHTA, CDR2 FQGNSA. CDR3 loop: CASSLVVYTDTQYF. DNA of the CDR3: TGTGCCAGCAGCTTAGTAGTGTACACAGATACGCAGTATTTT.

The sample holds one count of this clone. The chain employs TRBV5-6 and TRBJ1-2, with 8 bases aligning to TRBD1. Germline-derived CDR1 and CDR2 are SGHDT and YYEEEE. This CDR3 contains 15 residues. V dropped 4 bases and J dropped 7; count of bases not matched to a gene: 12. Written as DNA, the CDR3 is TGTGCCAGCAGCCCACTGGGACAGGATCATGGTGGCTACACCTTC. It codes for CASSPLGQDHGGYTF.

The chain uses TRBV30 and TRBJ1-1; 10 nucleotides match TRBD1. The CDR3 totals 16 residues. The J segment lost 4 bases and the V segment lost 2 bases, leaving 10 bases of the junction unmatched. Germline-derived CDR1 and CDR2 are GTSNPN and SVGIG (reference sequence). CDR3 sequence: CAWSQTGTGDRTEAFF. The DNA for the CDR3 is TGTGCCTGGAGTCAAACCGGGACAGGGGATCGCACTGAAGCTTTCTTT. The full variable domain, completed using reference TRBV30 and TRBJ1-1, is SQTIHQWPATLVQPVGSPLSLECTVEGTSNPNLYWYRQAAGRGLQLLFYSVGIGQISSEVPQNLSASRPQDRQFILSSKKLLLSDSGFYLCAWSQTGTGDRTEAFFGQGTRLTVV.

This chain uses TRBV3-1 (or the pseudogene TRBV3-2) with TRBJ2-2, with 9 bases fitting TRBD2. Trimming at V came to 1 base and at J to 5 bases, leaving 5 bases not matched to a gene. Germline values: CDR1 LGHDT, CDR2 YNNKEL (reference sequence). The CDR3 sequence is 16 residues long. This CDR3 is CASSQVLAGSTGELFF. In DNA, the CDR3 is TGTGCCAGCAGCCAAGTTCTAGCGGGGTCGACCGGGGAGCTGTTTTTT.

The genes are TRBV2 and TRBJ1-5, with D possibly matching TRBD1 (6 bases). The V and J ends lost 5 bases and 8 bases respectively, with 16 bases between them. The CDR3 has 14 amino acids. Germline values: CDR1 SNHLY, CDR2 FYNNEI. Here the CDR3 DNA reads TGTGCCAGCAGTTCCTGGACAGAAGGGGAGCCCCAGCATTTT. It encodes CASSSWTEGEPQHF.

The rearrangement joins TRBV28 to TRBJ1-4; the D gene is possibly TRBD1 (6 bases). V lost 6 bases and J 0 bases, leaving 11 bases between the germline ends. Germline V gene lookup returns CDR1 MDHEN and CDR2 SYDVKM. The CDR3 contains 15 residues. The CDR3 sequence: CASRGGPSTNEKLFF. CDR3 nucleotide sequence: TGTGCCAGCAGGGGGGGGCCTTCAACTAATGAAAAACTGTTTTTT.